By proportion, the clone carrying this T cell receptor beta chain is medium-sized. Its antigen is still unknown. The germline V gene encodes CDR1 DFQATT and CDR2 SNEGSKA (reference sequence). The length of the CDR3 is 11 residues. Trimming cost V 3 bases and J 2 bases, with 4 bases left between them. This entry is derived from a study of OX40 agonist ivuxolimab in advanced cancers. The wider study: Patients were dosed with the agonistic anti-OX40 (CD134) antibody ivuxolimab.

Measured with immunoSEQ multiplex PCR; TCRdb has only the in-frame clones, and not every one. The sample holds tens of thousands of clones, 70% to 90% seen once. Study outcomes and limitations: Clonal expansion from baseline to week 6 occurred in both CD4+ and CD8+ T cells.

The sequence came from an adult with an advanced solid tumor such as melanoma, head and neck, liver or kidney cancer. This sample comprised CD4+ or CD8+ T cells sorted from blood, obtained in a trial of the OX40 agonist ivuxolimab. The V call is TRBV20-1, the J call TRBJ1-1; D is undetermined. The CDR3 bases are TGCAGTGCTAGGTCTAACACTGAAGCTTTCTTT. This gives the protein CSARSNTEAFF.